These 16 T cell receptor beta chains originate from one sample sequenced in a study of CD8 T cells in ankylosing spondylitis. From the 5' RACE reads, TCRdb called clonotypes with MiXCR, one entry per CDR3 protein. The table has 300,000 to 400,000 distinct CDR3 sequences, roughly 14% seen once; the top ten hold roughly 1.1%. Sequencing was performed on blood, either unsorted or a sorted T cell fraction (not recorded which). The receptor set was obtained from a male donor with ankylosing spondylitis or in good health (not recorded which).

This clonotype was recorded at least ten times. The chain joins TRBV10-3 to TRBJ2-7; no definite D call. The CDR3 contains 13 residues. Per germline, CDR1 ENHRY and CDR2 SYGVKD. Trimming took 0 bases from V and 4 from J, leaving 7 bases between them. CDR3 amino acids: CAISESGGYEQYF. CDR3 in DNA: TGTGCCATCAGTGAGTCGGGCGGTTACGAGCAGTACTTC.

The rearrangement joins TRBV20-1 to TRBJ2-6; D possibly matches TRBD1 or TRBD2 (5 bases each). Between the trimmed V and J ends, which lost 3 bases and 2 bases, there was a span of 11 bases. Germline V lookup: CDR1 DFQATT, CDR2 SNEGSKA (reference sequence). CDR3 length: 15 amino acids. CDR3 in DNA: TGCAGTGCTAGGGGGGAGATACCTGGGGCCAACGTCCTGACTTTC. Translated, it gives CSARGEIPGANVLTF.

This clonotype showed up many times. CDR3 sequence reads: CSAFSQNRDDYEQYF. CDR3 nucleotide sequence: TGCAGTGCTTTTTCTCAAAACCGGGACGACTACGAGCAGTACTTC. The chain couples TRBV20-1 to TRBJ2-7; D may be TRBD1 or TRBD2 (5 bases each). V was shortened by 5 bases and J by 3 bases, with 20 bases between the two germline ends. Germline CDR1 reads DFQATT; CDR2 reads SNEGSKA (reference sequence). The CDR3 extends over 15 amino acids.

J is TRBJ2-1 and V is TRBV6-1, with a possible D match to TRBD1 (6 bases). This CDR3 region has 14 residues. Between the trimmed V and J ends, which lost 9 bases and 0 bases, there was a span of 12 bases. The germline V gene has CDR1 MNHNS and CDR2 SASEGT. This CDR3 is CASTLGGSYNEQFF. DNA of the CDR3: TGTGCCAGTACCCTAGGGGGCTCCTACAATGAGCAGTTCTTC.

This clonotype was counted ten times or more. The chain links TRBV27 to TRBJ2-2; possibly TRBD2 for D (6 bases). This CDR3 contains 20 residues. CDR1 is MNHEY, CDR2 SMNVEV, per germline (reference sequence). Trimming removed 7 bases from V and 0 bases from J, with 27 bases in between. CDR3 nucleotide sequence: TGTGCCAGCACCTATCTGCCCTCTGTCCGCGGGGCTCCGAACACCGGGGAGCTGTTTTTT. Its translation is CASTYLPSVRGAPNTGELFF.

This clonotype came up a few times. V gene TRBV12-3 or TRBV12-4 combines with J gene TRBJ2-7; the match to TRBD1 covers 11 bases. The V segment lost 6 bases and the J segment 7 bases; nucleotides outside the gene matches: 8. The CDR3 has 14 amino acids. In DNA form, the CDR3 reads TGTGCCAGCAGCACGGGGACAGGGGGAATGGAGCAGTACTTC. It yields the protein CASSTGTGGMEQYF.

This clonotype has a handful of counts. The chain couples TRBV7-2 to TRBJ1-4; possible D gene TRBD1, 6 bases. V was cut by 5 bases and J by 8 bases, with 18 bases left in between. Per germline, CDR1 SGHTA and CDR2 FQGNSA. The CDR3 totals 15 residues. The CDR3 nucleotides read TGTGCCAGCAGCATACAGGGTGCGGGACGCGAAAAACTGTTTTTT. Residues: CASSIQGAGREKLFF.

This clonotype showed up many times. V is TRBV4-1 and J is TRBJ2-3, with TRBD2 matching 13 bases. The trim removed 4 bases at V and 6 bases at J, leaving 1 base unmatched. Looked up from germline, CDR1 is MGHRA and CDR2 is YSYEKL. The CDR3 spans 14 residues. DNA for the CDR3: TGCGCCAGCAGCCGACTAGCGGGGGGTGATACGCAGTATTTT. Its protein product is CASSRLAGGDTQYF.

V is TRBV11-2 and J is TRBJ2-7, with 10 bases matching TRBD2. The CDR3 has 15 amino acids. Germline V CDR1 and CDR2: SGHAT, FQNNGV. V shed 4 bases, J shed 1 base, and the junction held 4 bases outside the gene matches. CDR3 nucleotides: TGTGCCAGCAGCTCGGGACTAGCGTGGTCCTACGAGCAGTACTTC. Amino acids: CASSSGLAWSYEQYF. The whole variable domain, filled in from reference TRBV11-2 and TRBJ2-7, reads EAGVAQSPRYKIIEKRQSVAFWCNPISGHATLYWYQQILGQGPKLLIQFQNNGVVDDSQLPKDRFSAERLKGVDSTLKIQPAKLEDSAVYLCASSSGLAWSYEQYFGPGTRLTVT.

The chain recombines TRBV5-1 with TRBJ1-1; D is perhaps TRBD1 (5 bases). V gave up 4 bases and J gave up 8 bases, with 15 bases separating them. The CDR3 contains 13 residues. Germline assignment: CDR1 SGHRS and CDR2 YFSETQ. The CDR3 DNA is TGCGCCAGCAGCCTAACCAGGGATTTCGAAGCTTTCTTT. Protein product: CASSLTRDFEAFF. Drawing the rest from reference TRBV5-1 and TRBJ1-1, the complete variable domain is KAGVTQTPRYLIKTRGQQVTLSCSPISGHRSVSWYQQTPGQGLQFLFEYFSETQRNKGNFPGRFSGRQFSNSRSEMNVSTLELGDSALYLCASSLTRDFEAFFGQGTRLTVV.

The gene calls are TRBV2 and TRBJ1-4; 7 bases match TRBD1. V was clipped by 6 bases and J by 6 bases; unmatched bases: 4. The CDR3 has 13 amino acids. Germline lookup yields CDR1 SNHLY and CDR2 FYNNEI. The CDR3 region is CASRPDRDEKLFF. CDR3 DNA sequence: TGTGCCAGCAGACCTGACAGGGATGAAAAACTGTTTTTT.

The chain is built from TRBV20-1 and TRBJ2-1, with TRBD2 identical over 10 bases. The CDR3 is 15 amino acids. The trim removed 2 bases at V and 4 bases at J, leaving 5 bases unmatched. Germline values: CDR1 DFQATT, CDR2 SNEGSKA (reference sequence). The CDR3 nucleotides read TGCAGTGCTAGACTAGCGGGGGTAATTTACAATGAGCAGTTCTTC. Protein sequence: CSARLAGVIYNEQFF.

This chain links TRBV20-1 with TRBJ2-5; D might be TRBD1 or TRBD2, each matching 6 bases. V lost 5 bases and J lost 1, with 17 bases in between. The CDR3 covers 15 residues. CDR1 is DFQATT and CDR2 is SNEGSKA in the germline V gene (reference sequence). CDR3 DNA: TGCAGTGCTGGTCATGGGGGGCCTTCCCAAGAGACCCAGTACTTC. Protein: CSAGHGGPSQETQYF.

The gene calls are TRBV4-1 and TRBJ1-5; 9 nucleotides agree with TRBD1. The ends lost 0 bases at V and 5 bases at J; junction bases unmatched: 5. The CDR3 is 16 amino acids. CDR1 and CDR2 from the germline V gene are MGHRA and YSYEKL. CDR3 amino acids: CASSQEIGTGYQPQHF. The CDR3 DNA follows: TGCGCCAGCAGCCAAGAGATAGGGACAGGGTATCAGCCCCAGCATTTT.

A few counts support this clonotype. The chain combines TRBV10-3 with TRBJ2-1, with 7 bases identical to TRBD1. The junction had 7 bases not matched to a gene; V was cut back by 6 bases and J by 8 bases. Germline CDR1 is ENHRY and CDR2 is SYGVKD. This CDR3 has 13 residues. The CDR3 nucleotides read TGTGCCATCAGATTAGGGACAGTAGATGAGCAGTTCTTC. Its protein is CAIRLGTVDEQFF.

The chain has TRBV4-1 and TRBJ2-1, with TRBD1 as a possible D gene (5 bases). V was clipped by 1 base and J by 7 bases, with 14 bases between them. CDR1 is MGHRA, CDR2 YSYEKL, per germline. CDR3 length: 15 residues. The CDR3 DNA follows: TGCGCCAGCAGCCAAGGTAGATCTCAGGGTAATGAGCAGTTCTTC. Its protein is CASSQGRSQGNEQFF.